These 7 T cell receptor beta chains were all obtained from the same sample, sequenced in a study of beta chain features in type 1 diabetes. The study reverse transcribed the entire isolated RNA, so it sequenced expressed TCRB transcripts. Assay: immunoSEQ multiplex PCR; the TCRdb copy retains only in-frame clones and omits some. Of hundreds of thousands of clones listed, around 15% were seen once; the top ten hold nearly 0.04%. The antigens of these receptors remain unknown. Broader study findings: Patients with Type 1 diabetes showed moderately but significantly shorter TCRB CDR3s in all four CD4+ subsets.

Input material: naive CD4+ T cells from blood. These receptors all come from a man between 18 and 35 years old with type 1 diabetes.

This clone has only a few counts. Mismatch with germline at one junction end may stem from a read error. The chain carries TRBV7-7 and TRBJ2-1; a weak D match, TRBD2 (5 bases). The germline gives CDR1 SSHAT, CDR2 FNYEAQ (reference sequence). The CDR3 extends over 14 amino acids. CDR3 DNA: TGTGCTAGCAGCTTAGTCGGGGACTACAATGAGCAGTTCTTC. It specifies CASSLVGDYNEQFF.

This clone was seen a handful of times. This chain joins TRBV30 and TRBJ2-7; the match to TRBD1 covers 9 bases. This CDR3 region has 14 residues. With 4 bases clipped from V and 2 bases from J, the junction kept 6 bases outside the gene matches. CDR1 is GTSNPN, CDR2 SVGIG, per germline (reference sequence). DNA of the CDR3: TGTGCCTGGAAAGGCTGGGACAGGGCCTACGAGCAGTACTTC. Translation: CAWKGWDRAYEQYF.

This clone has only a few counts. The chain links TRBV25-1 to TRBJ1-2, with D uncertain. The CDR3 consists of 13 residues. Germline V CDR1 and CDR2: MGHDK, SYGVNS. Trimming pared 3 bases from V and 1 base from J, leaving 6 bases between. The CDR3 is CASSDYSNYGYTF. In nucleotides, the CDR3 is TGTGCCAGCAGTGACTACAGTAACTATGGCTACACCTTC.

The chain couples TRBV9 to TRBJ1-6; no reliable D call. The CDR3 covers 17 residues. Trimming stripped 0 bases from V and 5 bases from J, with 15 bases between. CDR1 and CDR2 from the germline V gene are SGDLS and YYNGEE. The CDR3: CASSVAKGLRDNSPLHF. Written as DNA, the CDR3 is TGTGCCAGCAGCGTAGCGAAGGGCCTACGTGATAATTCACCCCTCCACTTT.

The rearrangement links TRBV15 to TRBJ1-2, with D possibly being TRBD1 (5 bases). The CDR3 has 14 amino acids. Germline V gene data show CDR1 as LNHNV and CDR2 as YYDKDF (reference sequence). V was cut by 0 bases and J by 8 bases, with 13 bases left in between. The CDR3: CATSRDQGVRGYTF. CDR3 coding DNA: TGTGCCACCAGCAGAGATCAGGGAGTGCGGGGCTACACCTTC.

The J gene is TRBJ2-5, the V gene TRBV29-1; D is uncertain. The DNA end favors TRBJ2-7, so the J call may be wrong. The CDR3 has 9 amino acids. Germline V gene sequence: CDR1 SQVTM, CDR2 ANQGSEA. The CDR3 sequence is CSAAYEQYF. DNA of the CDR3: TGCAGCGCTGCGTACGAGCAGTACTTC.

The rearrangement links TRBV29-1 to TRBJ1-1, with TRBD1 identical over 9 bases. The CDR3 runs to 14 residues. V lost 4 bases, J lost 1 base, and 4 bases stayed unmatched. Germline-derived CDR1 and CDR2 are SQVTM and ANQGSEA. Written as DNA, the CDR3 is TGCAGCGTTGTTCGGGACAGGGCGAACACTGAAGCTTTCTTT. It codes for CSVVRDRANTEAFF.